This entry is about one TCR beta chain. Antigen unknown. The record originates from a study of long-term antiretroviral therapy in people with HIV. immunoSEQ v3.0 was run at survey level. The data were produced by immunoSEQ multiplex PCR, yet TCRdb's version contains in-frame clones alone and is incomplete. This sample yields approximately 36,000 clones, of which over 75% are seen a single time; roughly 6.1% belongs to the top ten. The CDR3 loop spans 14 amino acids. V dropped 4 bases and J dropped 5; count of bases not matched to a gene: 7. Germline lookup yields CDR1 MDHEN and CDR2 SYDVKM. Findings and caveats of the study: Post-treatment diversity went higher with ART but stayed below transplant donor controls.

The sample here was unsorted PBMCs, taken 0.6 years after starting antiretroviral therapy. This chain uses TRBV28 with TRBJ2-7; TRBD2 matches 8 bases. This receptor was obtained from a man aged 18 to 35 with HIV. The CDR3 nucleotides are TGTGCCAGCAGTTCCAGCGGGAGTCAAAACGAGCAGTACTTC. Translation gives CASSSSGSQNEQYF.